The 11 T cell receptor beta chains below come from one sample, sequenced in a study of CD8 T cells in ankylosing spondylitis. What these receptors recognize is not known. Whole-study findings and limits: Seemingly distinctive of ankylosing spondylitis blood was a TCR beta motif formed by eight highly homologous variants.

Each CDR3 protein is one row after TCRdb ran MiXCR on the 5' RACE reads. The table shows fewer than 500,000 distinct CDR3 sequences, with roughly 25% occurring only once. Specimen: blood, either unsorted or a sorted T cell fraction (not recorded which). These receptors were obtained from a male donor with ankylosing spondylitis.

This clonotype was seen a handful of times. The genes are TRBV20-1 and TRBJ1-2; D is possibly TRBD1 (5 bases). This CDR3 spans 15 amino acids. Trimming took 5 bases from V and 7 from J, leaving 23 bases between them. Germline V gives CDR1 DFQATT, CDR2 SNEGSKA (reference sequence). This CDR3 is CSAPGGGQGSGGYTF. CDR3 bases: TGCAGTGCTCCCGGGGGAGGCCAGGGCTCCGGTGGCTACACCTTC.

V gene TRBV6-1 combines with J gene TRBJ2-7; D may be TRBD2 (6 bases). V gave up 0 bases and J gave up 5 bases, with 17 bases separating them. This CDR3 contains 16 residues. Germline V gene sequence: CDR1 MNHNS, CDR2 SASEGT. The CDR3 DNA sequence: TGTGCCAGCAGTGAAGCCACCGGGAGCCGGCGGGACGAGCAGTACTTC. It is translated as CASSEATGSRRDEQYF.

There are a few counts of this clonotype. CDR3 DNA sequence: TGCGCCAGCAGCTCCTCGTGGCAGGACTATGGCTACACCTTC. This codes for CASSSSWQDYGYTF. This chain joins TRBV5-1 and TRBJ1-2; no reliable D call. The CDR3 spans 14 residues. Germline lookup yields CDR1 SGHRS and CDR2 YFSETQ. V gave up 3 bases and J gave up 3 bases, with 12 bases separating them.

This clonotype was seen more than once but under ten times. This chain connects TRBV20-1 to TRBJ1-2; 9 bases align to TRBD1. The CDR3 is 14 amino acids. V was pared by 8 bases and J by 3 bases, with 10 bases of the junction left unmatched. Germline V gene lookup returns CDR1 DFQATT and CDR2 SNEGSKA (reference sequence). The DNA of the CDR3 is TGCAGTCCCAGCGTCCGGGACAGGGACTATGGCTACACCTTC. This encodes CSPSVRDRDYGYTF.

This clonotype was seen a handful of times. V and J are TRBV20-1 and TRBJ2-1, with 8 bases lining up with TRBD2. Germline V gives CDR1 DFQATT, CDR2 SNEGSKA (reference sequence). This CDR3 is built from 16 residues. Trimming removed 5 bases from V and 9 bases from J; junction bases left unmatched: 18. The CDR3 loop is CSAVPSGTRPQSEQFF. DNA for the CDR3: TGCAGTGCTGTCCCTTCCGGGACTAGGCCTCAGAGTGAGCAGTTCTTC.

There are a few counts of this clonotype. This rearrangement joins TRBV12-3 or TRBV12-4 to TRBJ2-2; no reliable D call. The V gene lost 7 bases and the J gene lost 0 bases, with 6 bases spanning the gap. The CDR3 runs 13 residues. The CDR3 coding sequence is TGTGCCAGCACCTTAGCGAACACCGGGGAGCTGTTTTTT. Its translation: CASTLANTGELFF.

The gene calls are TRBV20-1 and TRBJ1-6; perhaps TRBD1 as D (5 bases). Germline CDR1 and CDR2: DFQATT and SNEGSKA (reference sequence). V dropped 1 base and J dropped 7 bases, with 8 bases sitting between them. The CDR3 is made up of 13 amino acids. For the CDR3, the DNA is TGCAGTGCTAGAGCGGACACCAATTCACCCCTCCACTTT. This translates into CSARADTNSPLHF.

This clonotype was seen a few times. The chain joins TRBV19 to TRBJ1-1; 7 bases fit TRBD1. The germline V gene has CDR1 LNHDA and CDR2 SQIVND (reference sequence). V dropped 4 bases and J dropped 0; count of bases not matched to a gene: 11. The CDR3 consists of 17 residues. The CDR3 spells CASSSRGKTLMNTEAFF. The CDR3 DNA reads TGTGCCAGTAGTAGCAGGGGGAAAACCTTGATGAACACTGAAGCTTTCTTT.

This clonotype was recorded a few times. This sequence joins TRBV7-8 and TRBJ1-1; D is ambiguous. This CDR3 has 16 residues. From germline, CDR1 is SGHVS and CDR2 FQNEAQ. The V end was cut by 1 base, the J end by 1 base, with 13 bases between. The CDR3 reads CASSLVGESPNTEAFF. The CDR3, as DNA: TGTGCCAGCAGCTTAGTGGGTGAGTCACCGAACACTGAAGCTTTCTTT.

This clonotype was picked up one time. This sequence joins TRBV20-1 and TRBJ2-2; no firm D call. The CDR3 consists of 14 residues. Trimming took 3 bases from V and 6 from J, leaving 14 bases between them. Germline CDR1 is DFQATT and CDR2 is SNEGSKA (reference sequence). CDR3 protein: CSARAHRGAGELFF. As DNA, the CDR3 is TGCAGTGCTAGGGCGCATCGAGGAGCCGGGGAGCTGTTTTTT.

This chain uses TRBV5-6 with TRBJ1-2; D not resolved. Germline CDR1 and CDR2: SGHDT and YYEEEE. The CDR3 is made up of 14 amino acids. Trimming removed 2 bases from V and 8 bases from J, with 16 bases in between. CDR3 in amino acids: CASSFPGAEKGYTF. The CDR3 nucleotides are TGTGCCAGCAGCTTCCCGGGCGCTGAGAAGGGCTACACCTTC.